The 17 T cell receptor beta chains below come from one sample, sequenced in a study of control samples from healthy donors and cancer patients. Sequencing was performed with immunoSEQ multiplex PCR; in TCRdb, only in-frame clones are kept and a portion is missing. The data contain tens of thousands of clones, roughly 80% of them singletons. Sequencing input: blood. All receptors derive from a middle-aged man in good health.

This clone appeared a few times. This rearrangement joins TRBV5-4 to TRBJ2-7; D is unclear. The CDR3 covers 13 residues. Germline V gene sequence: CDR1 SGHNT, CDR2 YYREEE (reference sequence). V lost 2 bases and J lost 0, with 6 bases in between. The CDR3 DNA reads TGTGCCAGCAGCTTTCTCAACTCCTACGAGCAGTACTTC. The encoded protein is CASSFLNSYEQYF.

In this sample, this clone turned up a few times. This chain connects TRBV19 to TRBJ2-7; no definite D call. Germline V gene lookup returns CDR1 LNHDA and CDR2 SQIVND (reference sequence). The germline V and J ends were trimmed by 5 bases and 6 bases, with 14 bases remaining between them. This CDR3 contains 13 residues. CDR3 residues: CASSQQSSLEQYF. CDR3 nucleotides: TGTGCCAGTAGTCAACAATCTTCCCTCGAGCAGTACTTC.

The chain uses TRBV9 and TRBJ2-2; D remains unclear. The CDR3 sequence is 15 residues long. Between the trimmed V and J ends, which lost 2 bases and 2 bases, there was a span of 10 bases. CDR1 and CDR2 from the germline V gene are SGDLS and YYNGEE. The CDR3 coding sequence is TGTGCCAGCAGCGTCGCCACTCATAACACCGGGGAGCTGTTTTTT. Translating gives CASSVATHNTGELFF.

The genes are TRBV19 and TRBJ2-1; the match to TRBD2 covers 12 bases. V gave up 4 bases and J gave up 5 bases; unmatched junction bases: 9. CDR3 length: 17 amino acids. Germline V gives CDR1 LNHDA, CDR2 SQIVND (reference sequence). The CDR3 region has the DNA TGTGCCAGTAGTAAAAACCCTAGCGGGAGGGCCGACAATGAGCAGTTCTTC. Its translation is CASSKNPSGRADNEQFF.

The V gene is TRBV19, the J gene TRBJ2-7, with 9 bases aligning to TRBD1. The V gene end was trimmed by 5 bases and the J gene end by 5 bases; junction bases not matched to a gene: 10. The germline V gene has CDR1 LNHDA and CDR2 SQIVND (reference sequence). The CDR3 length is 15 residues. This chain's CDR3 is CASSSPGTGQHEQYF. CDR3 DNA: TGTGCCAGTAGTTCCCCCGGGACAGGGCAGCACGAGCAGTACTTC.

The CDR3 DNA sequence: TGTGCCAGCAGCCTCACGGGGACAGGGGCGAACACTGAAGCTTTCTTT. Its protein is CASSLTGTGANTEAFF. The rearrangement uses TRBV16 and TRBJ1-1, with 10 bases identical to TRBD1. V gave up 4 bases and J gave up 1 base; unmatched junction bases: 6. This CDR3 is built from 16 residues. From germline, CDR1 is KGHSY and CDR2 FQNENV.

This clone has more than one count but fewer than ten. The V gene is TRBV10-3, the J gene TRBJ2-3; the match to TRBD1 covers 8 bases. The CDR3 is made up of 15 amino acids. Losses at the gene ends were 0 bases for V and 8 bases for J; bases not matched to a gene: 7. CDR1 and CDR2 from the germline V gene are ENHRY and SYGVKD. The CDR3: CAISESTGVGGTQYF. CDR3 sequence (DNA): TGTGCCATCAGTGAGTCGACAGGGGTGGGGGGTACGCAGTATTTT.

The CDR3 region has the DNA TGTGCCAGCAGCCAGACGACAGCTAACTCCTACGAGCAGTACTTC. As protein: CASSQTTANSYEQYF. The rearrangement joins TRBV4-2 to TRBJ2-7; possible D gene TRBD1, 5 bases. V dropped 3 bases and J dropped 0 bases, with 12 bases sitting between them. This CDR3 contains 15 residues. Germline CDR1 reads LGHNA; CDR2 reads YNFKEQ.

The CDR3 sequence is CASSGPTSGRAPGYNEQFF. Written as DNA, the CDR3 is TGTGCCAGCAGCGGCCCCACTAGCGGGAGGGCCCCAGGCTACAATGAGCAGTTCTTC. This sequence joins TRBV2 and TRBJ2-1, with TRBD2 matching over 13 bases. This CDR3 comprises 19 residues. V shed 6 bases and J 3 bases; nucleotides not matched to a gene: 14. Per the germline V gene, CDR1 is SNHLY and CDR2 is FYNNEI.

This chain links TRBV4-2 with TRBJ2-1; 8 positions match TRBD2. V shed 1 base and J 10 bases; nucleotides not matched to a gene: 12. Germline loops: CDR1 LGHNA, CDR2 YNFKEQ. The CDR3 consists of 16 residues. In nucleotides, the CDR3 is TGTGCCAGCAGCCAAGGGATAAGAAGCGGGAGTCGCGAGCAGTTCTTC. Translated: CASSQGIRSGSREQFF.

The chain couples TRBV4-2 to TRBJ2-3, with D possibly matching TRBD2 (5 bases). The length of the CDR3 is 17 residues. Germline V gives CDR1 LGHNA, CDR2 YNFKEQ. Trimming took 1 base from V and 2 from J, leaving 16 bases between them. CDR3 bases: TGTGCCAGCAGCCAAGCTGGGTCGAGCGGATTCACAGATACGCAGTATTTT. Encoded protein: CASSQAGSSGFTDTQYF.

The V gene is TRBV7-2, the J gene TRBJ2-5; maybe TRBD2 (6 bases). V was trimmed by 2 bases and J by 4 bases, leaving 17 bases between them. In germline, CDR1 is SGHTA, CDR2 FQGNSA. The CDR3 is 16 amino acids. CDR3: CASSLRPGRVLETQYF. In DNA, the CDR3 is TGTGCCAGCAGCTTAAGGCCCGGGAGAGTCTTAGAGACCCAGTACTTC.

This sequence joins TRBV19 and TRBJ1-1; 9 positions match TRBD1. Trimming cost V 5 bases and J 1 base; bases outside gene matches: 5. Germline V lookup: CDR1 LNHDA, CDR2 SQIVND (reference sequence). The CDR3 consists of 15 residues. Here the CDR3 DNA reads TGTGCCAGTAGTGCACCGGGACAGGGGAACACTGAAGCTTTCTTT. Translation: CASSAPGQGNTEAFF.

J is TRBJ1-5 and V is TRBV5-1, with D uncertain. The V and J ends lost 0 bases and 6 bases respectively, with 13 bases between them. Germline CDR1 SGHRS, CDR2 YFSETQ. This CDR3 is 15 amino acids long. In nucleotides, the CDR3 is TGCGCCAGCAGCTTGGCCGGGGTCCCCGGTCAGCCCCAGCATTTT. This codes for CASSLAGVPGQPQHF.

The chain carries TRBV4-2 and TRBJ1-5; weak D call: TRBD1 (6 bases). The germline CDR1 and CDR2 sequences are LGHNA and YNFKEQ. V was cut by 7 bases and J by 2 bases, with 18 bases left in between. CDR3 length: 16 residues. The DNA for the CDR3 is TGTGCCAGCACCAAAAACGGGGGCAACGGCAATCAGCCCCAGCATTTT. Its translation is CASTKNGGNGNQPQHF.

The chain combines TRBV29-1 with TRBJ2-2; D is tentatively TRBD1 or TRBD2 (5 bases each). CDR3 length equals 13 residues. V shed 7 bases and J shed 6 bases, with 15 bases lying between them. Germline CDR1 reads SQVTM; CDR2 reads ANQGSEA. CDR3 DNA: TGCAGCGGCGTCCGGGACCGGGCCGGGGAGCTGTTTTTT. Amino acids: CSGVRDRAGELFF.

The chain combines TRBV4-2 with TRBJ2-1; the match to TRBD2 covers 10 bases. Trimming cost V 4 bases and J 10 bases; bases outside gene matches: 13. This CDR3 has 16 amino acids. The V gene's germline CDR1 is LGHNA and CDR2 YNFKEQ. Here the CDR3 reads CASSPSLTSGAAEQFF. The CDR3 DNA sequence: TGTGCCAGCAGCCCCTCCCTTACTAGCGGGGCAGCCGAGCAGTTCTTC.